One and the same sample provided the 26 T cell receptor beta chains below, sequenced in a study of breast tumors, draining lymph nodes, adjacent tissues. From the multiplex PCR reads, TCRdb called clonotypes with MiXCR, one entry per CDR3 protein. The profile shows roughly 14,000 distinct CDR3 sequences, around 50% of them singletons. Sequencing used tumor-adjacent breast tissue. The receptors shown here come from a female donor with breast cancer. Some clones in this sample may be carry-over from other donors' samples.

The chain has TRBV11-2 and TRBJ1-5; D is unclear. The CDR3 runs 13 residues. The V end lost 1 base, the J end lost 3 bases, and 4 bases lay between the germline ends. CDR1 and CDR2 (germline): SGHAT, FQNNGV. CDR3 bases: TGTGCCAGCAGCTTAGCTCCCAATCAGCCCCAGCATTTT. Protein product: CASSLAPNQPQHF.

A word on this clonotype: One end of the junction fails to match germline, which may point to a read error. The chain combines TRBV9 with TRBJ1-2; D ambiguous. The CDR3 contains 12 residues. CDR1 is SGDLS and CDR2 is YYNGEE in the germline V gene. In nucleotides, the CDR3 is TGTGCCAGCACCGAATCGGGCCTTGGCTGCACCTTC. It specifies CASTESGLGCTF.

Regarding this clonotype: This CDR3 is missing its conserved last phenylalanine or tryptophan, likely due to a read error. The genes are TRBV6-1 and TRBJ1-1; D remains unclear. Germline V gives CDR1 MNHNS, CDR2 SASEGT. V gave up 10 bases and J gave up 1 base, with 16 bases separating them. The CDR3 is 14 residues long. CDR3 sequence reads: CATKRGGENTEAFL. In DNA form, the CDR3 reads TGTGCCACAAAACGGGGAGGAGAGAACACTGAAGCTTTCCTT.

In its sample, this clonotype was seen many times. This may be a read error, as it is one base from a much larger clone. CDR3 nucleotide sequence: TGCAGTGCTAGTGTACTACCTAACACAGCTACGCAGTATTTT. Translating gives CSASVLPNTATQYF. This sequence joins TRBV20-1 and TRBJ2-3; D is unclear. This CDR3 contains 14 residues. The germline V gene has CDR1 DFQATT and CDR2 SNEGSKA (reference sequence).

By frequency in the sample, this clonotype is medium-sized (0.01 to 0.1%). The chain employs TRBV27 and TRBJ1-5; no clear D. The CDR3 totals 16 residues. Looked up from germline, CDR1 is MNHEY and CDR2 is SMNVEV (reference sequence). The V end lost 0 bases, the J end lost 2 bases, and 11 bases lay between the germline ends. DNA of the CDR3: TGTGCCAGCAGTTTATCAGGCGGGATGGGCAATCAGCCCCAGCATTTT. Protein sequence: CASSLSGGMGNQPQHF.

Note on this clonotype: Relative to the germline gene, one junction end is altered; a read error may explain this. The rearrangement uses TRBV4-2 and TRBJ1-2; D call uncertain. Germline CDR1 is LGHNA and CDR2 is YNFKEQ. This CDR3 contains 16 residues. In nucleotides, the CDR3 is TGTGCCAGCAGCCAAGATTTAAGGAGTAAGAACTACGGCTACACCTTC. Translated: CASSQDLRSKNYGYTF.

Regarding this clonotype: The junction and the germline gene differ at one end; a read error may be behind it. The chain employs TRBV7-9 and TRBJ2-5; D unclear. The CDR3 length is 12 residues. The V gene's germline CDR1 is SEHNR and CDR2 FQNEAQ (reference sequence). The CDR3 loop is CASSLRKKSQYF. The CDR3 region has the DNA TGTGCCAGCAGCTTAAGAAAGAAGTCCCAGTATTTC.

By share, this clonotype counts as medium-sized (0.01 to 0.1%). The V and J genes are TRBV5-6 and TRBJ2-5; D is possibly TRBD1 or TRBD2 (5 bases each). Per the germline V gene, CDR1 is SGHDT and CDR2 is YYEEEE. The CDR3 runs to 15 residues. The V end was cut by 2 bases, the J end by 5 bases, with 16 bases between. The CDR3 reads CASSFLSGAEETQYF. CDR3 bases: TGTGCCAGCAGCTTTCTATCCGGGGCAGAGGAGACCCAGTACTTC.

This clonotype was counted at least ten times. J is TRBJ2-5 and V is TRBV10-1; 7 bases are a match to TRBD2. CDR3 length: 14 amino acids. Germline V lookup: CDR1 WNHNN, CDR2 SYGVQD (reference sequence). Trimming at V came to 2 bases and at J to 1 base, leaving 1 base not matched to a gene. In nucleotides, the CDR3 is TGCGCCAGCAGTGAGAGCGGGGCCCAAGAGACCCAGTACTTC. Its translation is CASSESGAQETQYF.

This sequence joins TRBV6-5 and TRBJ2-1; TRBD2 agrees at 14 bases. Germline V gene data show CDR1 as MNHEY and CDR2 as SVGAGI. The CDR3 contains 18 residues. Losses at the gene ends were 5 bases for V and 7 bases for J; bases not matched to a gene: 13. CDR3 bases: TGTGCCAGCAGTATTACACCGACTAGCGGGAGGGCCAGGAATGAGCAGTTCTTC. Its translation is CASSITPTSGRARNEQFF.

DNA of the CDR3: TGTGCCAGCAGCCCGGGACAGCCCGAGCAGTACTTC. Protein: CASSPGQPEQYF. The V call is TRBV7-6, the J call TRBJ2-7; 7 bases fit TRBD1. The CDR3 extends over 12 amino acids. J was trimmed by 6 bases and V by 5 bases; bases with no gene match: 4. Germline values: CDR1 SGHVS, CDR2 FNYEAQ.

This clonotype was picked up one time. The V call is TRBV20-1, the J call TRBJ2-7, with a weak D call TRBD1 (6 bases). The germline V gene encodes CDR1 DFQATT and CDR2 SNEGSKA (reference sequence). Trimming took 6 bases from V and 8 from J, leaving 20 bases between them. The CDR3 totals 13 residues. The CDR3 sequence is CSASGHSTDKQYF. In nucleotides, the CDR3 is TGCAGTGCGTCGGGACACTCCACCGACAAGCAGTACTTC.

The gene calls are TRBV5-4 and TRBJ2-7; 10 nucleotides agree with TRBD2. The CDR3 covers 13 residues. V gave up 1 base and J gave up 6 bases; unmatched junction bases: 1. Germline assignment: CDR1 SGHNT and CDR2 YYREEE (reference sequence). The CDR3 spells CASSLTSGTEQYF. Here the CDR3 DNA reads TGTGCCAGCAGCTTGACTAGCGGGACCGAGCAGTACTTC.

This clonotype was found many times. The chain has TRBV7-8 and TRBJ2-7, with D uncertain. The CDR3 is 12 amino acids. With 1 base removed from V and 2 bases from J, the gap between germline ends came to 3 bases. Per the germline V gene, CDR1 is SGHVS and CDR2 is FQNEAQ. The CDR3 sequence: CASSLGTYEQYF. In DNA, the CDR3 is TGTGCCAGCAGCTTAGGTACCTACGAGCAGTACTTC.

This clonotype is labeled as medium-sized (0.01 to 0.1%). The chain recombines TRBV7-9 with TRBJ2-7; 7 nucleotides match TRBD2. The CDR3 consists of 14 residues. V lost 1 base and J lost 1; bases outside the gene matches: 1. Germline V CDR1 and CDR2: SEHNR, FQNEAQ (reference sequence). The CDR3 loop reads CASSLGTSSYEQYF. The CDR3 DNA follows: TGTGCCAGCAGCTTAGGGACTAGTTCCTACGAGCAGTACTTC.

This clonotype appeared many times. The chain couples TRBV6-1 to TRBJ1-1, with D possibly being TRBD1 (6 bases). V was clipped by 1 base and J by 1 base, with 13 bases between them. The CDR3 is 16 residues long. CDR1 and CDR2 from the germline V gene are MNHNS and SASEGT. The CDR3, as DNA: TGTGCCAGCAGTGAAGAGGATGGCAGGGGGAACACTGAAGCTTTCTTT. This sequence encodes CASSEEDGRGNTEAFF.

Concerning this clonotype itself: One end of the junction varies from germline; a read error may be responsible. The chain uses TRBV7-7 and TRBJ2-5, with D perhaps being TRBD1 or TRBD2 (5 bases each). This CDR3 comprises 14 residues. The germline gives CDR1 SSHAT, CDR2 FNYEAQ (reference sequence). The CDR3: CASSLGLGTETQYF. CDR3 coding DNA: TGTGCTAGCAGCTTAGGATTGGGGACCGAGACCCAGTACTTC. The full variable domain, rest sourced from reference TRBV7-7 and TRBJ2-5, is GAGVSQSPRYKVTKRGQDVTLRCDPISSHATLYWYQQALGQGPEFLTYFNYEAQPDKSGLPSDRFSAERPEGSISTLTIQRTEQRDSAMYRCASSLGLGTETQYFGPGTRLLVL.

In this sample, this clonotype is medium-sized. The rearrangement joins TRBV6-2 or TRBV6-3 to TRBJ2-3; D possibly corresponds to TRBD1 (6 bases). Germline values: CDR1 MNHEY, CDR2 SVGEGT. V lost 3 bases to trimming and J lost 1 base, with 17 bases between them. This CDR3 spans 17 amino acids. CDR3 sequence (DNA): TGTGCCAGCAGTTATCGAAGGACAGTCGGGCGCACAGATACGCAGTATTTT. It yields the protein CASSYRRTVGRTDTQYF.

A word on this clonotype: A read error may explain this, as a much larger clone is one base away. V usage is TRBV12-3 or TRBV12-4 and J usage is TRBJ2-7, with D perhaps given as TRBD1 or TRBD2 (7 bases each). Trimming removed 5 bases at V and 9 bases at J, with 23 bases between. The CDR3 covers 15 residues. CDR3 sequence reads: CASSVGGQGDGRQYF. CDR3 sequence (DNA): TGTGCCAGCAGTGTGGGGGGGCAGGGGGATGGGCGGCAGTACTTC.

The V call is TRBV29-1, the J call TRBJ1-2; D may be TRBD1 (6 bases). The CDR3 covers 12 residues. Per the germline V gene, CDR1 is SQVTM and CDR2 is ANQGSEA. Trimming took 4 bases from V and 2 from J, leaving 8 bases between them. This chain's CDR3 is CSVAGGNYGYTF. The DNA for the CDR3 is TGCAGCGTTGCTGGGGGCAACTATGGCTACACCTTC.

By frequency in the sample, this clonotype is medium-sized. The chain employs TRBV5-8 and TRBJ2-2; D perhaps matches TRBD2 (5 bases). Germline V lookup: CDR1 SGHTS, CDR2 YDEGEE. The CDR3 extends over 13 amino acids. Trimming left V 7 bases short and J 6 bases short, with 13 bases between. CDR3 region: CASRSYGAGELFF. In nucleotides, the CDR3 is TGTGCCAGCCGCTCGTACGGGGCCGGGGAGCTGTTTTTT.

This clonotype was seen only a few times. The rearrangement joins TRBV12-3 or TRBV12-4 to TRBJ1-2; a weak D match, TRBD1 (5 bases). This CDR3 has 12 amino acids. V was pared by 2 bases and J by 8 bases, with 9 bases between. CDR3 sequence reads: CASSLSGTGYTF. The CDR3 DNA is TGTGCCAGCAGTTTATCTGGGACCGGCTACACCTTC.

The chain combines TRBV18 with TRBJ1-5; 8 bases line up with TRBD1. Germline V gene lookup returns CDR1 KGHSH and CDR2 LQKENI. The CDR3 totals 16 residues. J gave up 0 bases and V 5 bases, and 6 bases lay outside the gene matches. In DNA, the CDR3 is TGTGCCAGCTCAACGGGACAGGCTACTAGCAATCAGCCCCAGCATTTT. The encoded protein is CASSTGQATSNQPQHF.

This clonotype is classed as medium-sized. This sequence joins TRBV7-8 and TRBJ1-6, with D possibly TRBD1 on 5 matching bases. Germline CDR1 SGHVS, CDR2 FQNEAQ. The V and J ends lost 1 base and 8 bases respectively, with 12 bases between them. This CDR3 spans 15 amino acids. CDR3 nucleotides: TGTGCCAGCAGCTTAGAGCAGGGCGCTTATTCACCCCTCCACTTT. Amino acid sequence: CASSLEQGAYSPLHF.

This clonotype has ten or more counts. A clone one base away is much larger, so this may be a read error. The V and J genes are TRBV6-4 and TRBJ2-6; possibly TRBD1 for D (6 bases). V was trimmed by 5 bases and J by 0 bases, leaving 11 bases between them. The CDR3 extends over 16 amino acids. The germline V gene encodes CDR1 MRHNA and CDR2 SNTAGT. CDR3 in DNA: TGTGCCAGCAGTCCCGACAGGACCTCTGGGGCCAACGTCCTGACTTTC. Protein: CASSPDRTSGANVLTF.

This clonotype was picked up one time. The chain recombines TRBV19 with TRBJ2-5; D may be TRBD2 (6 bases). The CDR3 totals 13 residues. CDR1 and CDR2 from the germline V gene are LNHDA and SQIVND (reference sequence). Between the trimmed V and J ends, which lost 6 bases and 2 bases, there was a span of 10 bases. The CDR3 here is CASRGTPQETQYF. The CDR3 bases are TGTGCCAGTAGAGGGACTCCTCAAGAGACCCAGTACTTC. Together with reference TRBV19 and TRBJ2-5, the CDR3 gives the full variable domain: DGGITQSPKYLFRKEGQNVTLSCEQNLNHDAMYWYRQDPGQGLRLIYYSQIVNDFQKGDIAEGYSVSREKKESFPLTVTSAQKNPTAFYLCASRGTPQETQYFGPGTRLLVL.